These T cell receptor beta chains were read from a single sample in a study. TCRdb reprocessed the reads via MiXCR and lists one record per CDR3 protein. The sample consists of 4,000 to 4,500 distinct CDR3 sequences, roughly 10% of them appearing once. The specimen sequenced was CD4+ T cells from synovial fluid. The receptors derive from a human donor with rheumatoid arthritis. Both conserved end residues are part of each CDR3.

v_gene: TRBV12-3/TRBV12-4
CDR3aa: CASSFRGGGEQFF

v_gene: TRBV7-8
CDR3aa: CASSSLGGGSNQPQHF

v_gene: TRBV6-2/TRBV6-3
CDR3aa: CASSTRRVSYEQYF

v_gene: TRBV6-2/TRBV6-3
CDR3aa: CASSYRGFWETQYF

v_gene: TRBV6-6
CDR3aa: CASSYPPQMVNEKLFF

v_gene: TRBV6-1
CDR3aa: CASILSGADTQYF

v_gene: TRBV4-2
CDR3aa: CASSPGRGRAAGETQYF

v_gene: TRBV7-2
CDR3aa: CASSLEPIPSSGNTIYF

v_gene: TRBV20-1
CDR3aa: CSALRPGPRLSYEQYF

v_gene: TRBV5-1
CDR3aa: CASSPGQGTFSGANVLTF

v_gene: TRBV7-2
CDR3aa: CASSLEGGGSVSYEQYF

v_gene: TRBV5-6
CDR3aa: CASSLGRDYNEQFF

v_gene: TRBV20-1
CDR3aa: CSARWAHSSNQPQHF

v_gene: TRBV7-3
CDR3aa: CASSLSGNANVLTF

v_gene: TRBV7-2
CDR3aa: CASGLGRTQETQYF